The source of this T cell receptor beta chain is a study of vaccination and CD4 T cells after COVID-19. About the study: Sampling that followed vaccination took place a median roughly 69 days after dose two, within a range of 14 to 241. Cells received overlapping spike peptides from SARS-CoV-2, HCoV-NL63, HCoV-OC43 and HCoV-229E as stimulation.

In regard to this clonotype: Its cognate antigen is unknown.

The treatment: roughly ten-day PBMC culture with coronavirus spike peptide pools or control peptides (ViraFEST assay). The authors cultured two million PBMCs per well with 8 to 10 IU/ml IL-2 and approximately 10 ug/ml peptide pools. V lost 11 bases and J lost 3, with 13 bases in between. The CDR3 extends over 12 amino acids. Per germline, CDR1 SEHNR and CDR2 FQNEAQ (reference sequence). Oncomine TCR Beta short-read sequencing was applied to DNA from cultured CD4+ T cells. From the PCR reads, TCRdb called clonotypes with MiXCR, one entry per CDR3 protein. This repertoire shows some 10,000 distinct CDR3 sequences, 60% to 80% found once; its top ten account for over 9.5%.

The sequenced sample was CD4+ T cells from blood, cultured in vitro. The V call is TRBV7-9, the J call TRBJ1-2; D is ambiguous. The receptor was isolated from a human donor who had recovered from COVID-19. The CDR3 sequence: CAPKRADYGYTF. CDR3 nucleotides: TGTGCCCCCAAAAGGGCAGACTATGGCTACACCTTC.